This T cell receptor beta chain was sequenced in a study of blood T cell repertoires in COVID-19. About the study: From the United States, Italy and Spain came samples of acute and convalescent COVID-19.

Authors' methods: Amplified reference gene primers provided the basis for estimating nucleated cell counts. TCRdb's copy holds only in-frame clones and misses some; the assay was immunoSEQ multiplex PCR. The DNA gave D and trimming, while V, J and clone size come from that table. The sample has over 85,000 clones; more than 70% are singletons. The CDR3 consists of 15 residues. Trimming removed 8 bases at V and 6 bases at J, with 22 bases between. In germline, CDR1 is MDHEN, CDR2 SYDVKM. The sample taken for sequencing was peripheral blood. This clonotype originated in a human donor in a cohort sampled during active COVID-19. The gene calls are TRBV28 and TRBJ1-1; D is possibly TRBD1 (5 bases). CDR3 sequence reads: CASYPLGQGRAEAFF. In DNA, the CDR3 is TGTGCCAGCTATCCTCTTGGTCAGGGAAGGGCTGAAGCTTTCTTT.